This is a list of T cell receptor beta chains from one sample in a study of blood T cell repertoires in COVID-19. Libraries were prepared by immunoSEQ multiplex PCR; TCRdb keeps only in-frame clonotypes and omits some of them. The table shows more than 450,000 clones, with around 87% occurring only once. Sequenced sample: PBMCs or T cells enriched from blood (not recorded which). Receptors originate from a woman aged 18-29 years who had recovered from COVID-19. Each CDR3 is given with its conserved first and last residue. Each record gives: J gene, V gene, D gene, clone size, CDR3 protein, CDR3 DNA. The D gene is left open where the match is weak. Clone size, where shown, is once, few, many, or a class for clones that have expanded.

TRBJ1-4 | TRBV19 | - | - | CASSIGTAEKLFF | TGTGCCAGTAGTATAGGGACAGCTGAAAAACTGTTTTTT
TRBJ2-1 | TRBV2 | TRBD2 | - | CASSEGTSGGKQFF | TGTGCCAGCAGTGAGGGGACTAGCGGGGGAAAGCAGTTCTTC
TRBJ1-1 | TRBV7-2 | - | once | CASSQSGTPNTEAFF | TGTGCCAGCAGCCAATCCGGGACACCTAACACTGAAGCTTTCTTT
TRBJ2-5 | TRBV29-1 | - | - | CSVFGDEETQYF | TGCAGCGTATTCGGGGATGAAGAGACCCAGTACTTC
TRBJ2-1 | TRBV5-1 | - | many | CASSSDGAYNEQFF | TGCGCCAGCAGCTCAGACGGGGCCTACAATGAGCAGTTCTTC
TRBJ1-5 | TRBV6-6 | - | - | CASSPRDTGQPQHF | TGTGCCAGCAGTCCCCGGGACACCGGTCAGCCCCAGCATTTT
TRBJ2-5 | TRBV5-6 | - | once | CASSLLGVRGETQYF | TGTGCCAGCAGCTTGCTCGGGGTGCGAGGAGAGACCCAGTACTTC
TRBJ1-1 | TRBV24-1 | - | - | CATSYAGVEAFF | TGTGCCACCAGTTATGCGGGGGTTGAAGCTTTCTTT
TRBJ1-1 | TRBV6-4 | TRBD1 | - | CASSPGTGKAFF | TGTGCCAGCAGTCCCGGGACAGGGAAAGCTTTCTTT
TRBJ2-1 | TRBV4-1 | - | - | CASSQVVRSVNEQFF | TGCGCCAGCAGCCAAGTCGTCCGATCAGTCAACGAGCAGTTCTTC
TRBJ1-2 | TRBV7-9 | - | - | CASSPYSDRNYGYTF | TGTGCCAGCAGCCCTTACTCTGACAGGAACTATGGCTACACCTTC
TRBJ1-4 | TRBV19 | TRBD1 | - | CASSIEGQSHEKLFF | TGTGCCAGTAGTATAGAGGGACAGAGCCACGAAAAACTGTTTTTT
TRBJ1-6 | TRBV7-3 | TRBD1 | few | CASAPDRGVSPLHF | TGTGCCAGCGCCCCAGACAGGGGCGTATCACCCCTCCACTTT
TRBJ1-1 | TRBV12-5 | - | - | CASGSRINTEAFF | TGTGCTAGTGGTTCCCGTATTAACACTGAAGCTTTCTTT
TRBJ2-1 | TRBV5-1 | - | - | CASSLGAGNEQFF | TGCGCCAGCAGCTTGGGAGCCGGGAATGAGCAGTTCTTC
TRBJ2-1 | TRBV5-1 | - | - | CASSSRLYSEQFF | TGCGCCAGCAGCTCGCGCCTTTACAGTGAGCAGTTCTTC
TRBJ1-1 | TRBV30 | - | - | CAWSVSRSSRGTEAFF | TGTGCCTGGAGTGTCTCCAGGTCGTCGCGGGGCACTGAAGCTTTCTTT
TRBJ1-2 | TRBV7-2 | - | - | CASSSGFRENYGYTF | TGTGCCAGCAGCTCAGGGTTCCGGGAGAACTATGGCTACACCTTC
TRBJ1-6 | TRBV7-9 | - | - | CASSLRRGTNNSPLHF | TGTGCCAGCAGCTTGAGAAGGGGCACCAATAATTCACCCCTCCACTTT
TRBJ1-5 | TRBV24-1 | - | - | CATSDPTGDSNQPQHF | TGTGCCACCAGTGACCCTACAGGTGATAGCAATCAGCCCCAGCATTTT
TRBJ2-5 | TRBV24-1 | TRBD1 | - | CATSDSQGAGETQYF | TGTGCCACCAGTGATTCCCAGGGGGCGGGGGAGACCCAGTACTTC
TRBJ1-1 | TRBV18 | - | - | CASSPGRGNTEAFF | TGTGCCAGCTCACCAGGCAGGGGGAACACTGAAGCTTTCTTT
TRBJ1-2 | TRBV19 | TRBD1 | - | CASSPPGQENVYGYTF | TGTGCCAGTAGTCCTCCGGGACAGGAAAACGTCTATGGCTACACCTTC
TRBJ1-2 | TRBV5-1 | - | - | CASSPERGKYGYTF | TGCGCCAGCAGCCCCGAAAGGGGGAAGTATGGCTACACCTTC
TRBJ1-2 | TRBV30 | TRBD1 | once | CAWSVGTGDGYTF | TGTGCCTGGAGTGTTGGGACAGGGGACGGCTACACCTTC
TRBJ2-1 | TRBV5-1 | - | - | CASSLGQAYNEQFF | TGCGCCAGCAGCTTGGGACAGGCTTACAATGAGCAGTTCTTC
TRBJ2-2 | TRBV5-1 | - | - | CASSLGGQNTGELFF | TGCGCCAGCAGCTTGGGGGGACAAAACACCGGGGAGCTGTTTTTT
TRBJ2-1 | TRBV24-1 | - | - | CATSVRDRSYNEQFF | TGTGCCACCAGTGTGCGGGATAGGTCCTACAATGAGCAGTTCTTC
TRBJ1-2 | TRBV3-1/TRBV3-2 | - | once | CASSPPDGTFYGYTF | TGTGCCAGCAGCCCGCCGGACGGGACTTTTTATGGCTACACCTTC
TRBJ2-3 | TRBV11-2 | TRBD1 | - | CASSAYRGSDTQYF | TGTGCCAGCAGCGCATACAGGGGGTCAGATACGCAGTATTTT
TRBJ2-1 | TRBV4-2 | TRBD2 | - | CASSQSPGLGNEQFF | TGTGCCAGCAGCCAATCACCGGGACTAGGAAATGAGCAGTTCTTC
TRBJ1-1 | TRBV2 | - | - | CASSPTESAEAFF | TGTGCCAGCAGTCCGACAGAGAGCGCTGAAGCTTTCTTT
TRBJ1-1 | TRBV30 | - | - | CAWGLGAFEAFF | TGTGCCTGGGGCCTGGGGGCATTTGAAGCTTTCTTT
TRBJ2-5 | TRBV30 | TRBD2 | - | CAWSPMGGGETQYF | TGTGCCTGGAGCCCCATGGGGGGGGGAGAGACCCAGTACTTC
TRBJ2-3 | TRBV5-8 | - | - | CASSLGELDTQYF | TGTGCCAGCAGCTTGGGAGAGTTAGATACGCAGTATTTT
TRBJ1-5 | TRBV7-8 | TRBD1 | - | CASSLTGRDQPQHF | TGTGCCAGCAGCTTGACAGGGAGAGACCAGCCCCAGCATTTT
TRBJ2-2 | TRBV5-5 | TRBD1 | - | CASRPGTGTGELFF | TGTGCCAGCCGTCCCGGGACAGGGACCGGGGAGCTGTTTTTT
TRBJ2-1 | TRBV5-1 | TRBD2 | - | CATRSGLERDEQFF | TGCGCCACAAGGTCGGGACTAGAGCGGGATGAGCAGTTCTTC
TRBJ1-5 | TRBV5-1 | - | - | CASSLEGQSNQPQHF | TGCGCCAGCAGCTTGGAGGGACAAAGCAATCAGCCCCAGCATTTT
TRBJ1-5 | TRBV28 | - | - | CASSLTARAGDISSNQPQHF | TGTGCCAGCAGTTTAACCGCGAGGGCAGGGGACATATCGAGCAATCAGCCCCAGCATTTT